This is a list of T cell receptor beta chains from one sample in a study of siplizumab effects on memory and regulatory T cells. The method was immunoSEQ multiplex PCR; TCRdb's version includes in-frame clones alone and lacks a portion of them. The profile shows some 73,000 clones, 93% of them singletons. Sequenced material: CD8+ T cells sorted from blood. Every receptor here comes from a human donor in good health. The CDR3 runs from the conserved cysteine through the conserved F or W. The D gene is left open where the match is weak. Expanded clones get a size class; other rows say once, few or many, or leave the size out.

D	V	J	size	DNA	CDR3
NA	TRBV6-4	TRBJ1-5	NA	TGTGCCAGCAGCCCCGACAGTGATCAGCCCCAGCATTTT	CASSPDSDQPQHF
TRBD2	TRBV10-3	TRBJ2-5	few	TGTGCCATCGATTTATCTAGCGGCCAAGAGACCCAGTACTTC	CAIDLSSGQETQYF
TRBD1	TRBV19	TRBJ1-4	NA	TGTGCCAGTAGTATAGATCTCGGGACAGGGAACAATGAAAAACTGTTTTTT	CASSIDLGTGNNEKLFF
NA	TRBV6-5	TRBJ2-1	NA	TGTGCCACCACTTCAGCAGCAGACAATGAGCAGTTCTTC	CATTSAADNEQFF
NA	TRBV7-3	TRBJ1-3	NA	TGTGCCAGCAGCCCCGGGCCTTACTCTGGAAACACCATATATTTT	CASSPGPYSGNTIYF
NA	TRBV21-1	TRBJ2-1	NA	TGTGCCAGCAGCAAAGTGGCAGGAGGGGATGAGCAGTTCTTC	CASSKVAGGDEQFF
NA	TRBV7-4	TRBJ1-1	NA	TGTGCCAGCAGCGTTCACGTCCTGAACACTGAAGCTTTCTTT	CASSVHVLNTEAFF
NA	TRBV9	TRBJ2-7	NA	TGTGCCAGCAGCGGGGGGAGGGGGTCCCCCTCCTACGAGCAGTACTTC	CASSGGRGSPSYEQYF
NA	TRBV9	TRBJ2-5	NA	TGTGCCAGCAGCGTGGAGGGGGCAGAGACCCAGTACTTC	CASSVEGAETQYF
NA	TRBV10-2	TRBJ2-1	NA	TGCGCCAGCAGTGGGGTGGGTTACAATGAGCAGTTCTTC	CASSGVGYNEQFF
TRBD2	TRBV11-2	TRBJ2-5	NA	TGTGCCAGCAGCCCCTTATGGGTGGGACTAGCGGGGGAAGAAGAGACCCAGTACTTC	CASSPLWVGLAGEEETQYF
TRBD1	TRBV5-4	TRBJ1-2	NA	TGTGCCAGCAGCACAACAGGGGACTATGGCTACACCTTC	CASSTTGDYGYTF
TRBD1	TRBV6-5	TRBJ1-4	NA	TGTGCCAGCAGTTCCGGGACAGGCTCCGAAAAACTGTTTTTT	CASSSGTGSEKLFF
NA	TRBV4-1	TRBJ2-1	NA	TGCGCCAGCAGCCCTGGGGCAGGGGCAGTGGATGAGCAGTTCTTC	CASSPGAGAVDEQFF
NA	TRBV5-5	TRBJ1-5	NA	TGTGCCAGCAGCTTGGCTGAGGATCAGCCCCAGCATTTT	CASSLAEDQPQHF
TRBD2	TRBV6-6	TRBJ2-3	NA	TGTGCCAGCAGCCGTACTAGCGGGGGGGCATGGGGCACGCAGTATTTT	CASSRTSGGAWGTQYF